This T cell receptor (beta chain) was identified during a study of OX40 agonist ivuxolimab in advanced cancers. Only in-frame clones appear in the TCRdb table, and some are missing; sequencing was by immunoSEQ multiplex PCR. Of 65,000 to 90,000 clones listed, over 75% are singletons. Germline lookup yields CDR1 SGHNT and CDR2 YENEEA. The CDR3 sequence is 13 residues long. V shed 5 bases and J shed 4 bases, with 11 bases lying between them. V gene TRBV11-3 combines with J gene TRBJ1-2; no firm D call. The source is an adult with an advanced solid tumor such as melanoma, head and neck, liver or kidney cancer. Sequencing used CD4+ or CD8+ T cells sorted from blood, obtained in a trial of the OX40 agonist ivuxolimab. The CDR3 region has the DNA TGTGCCAGCAGCCCGGATTCGGGCTATGGCTACACCTTC. Amino acid sequence: CASSPDSGYGYTF.